Below, 3 T cell receptor beta chains from the same sample are listed, as sequenced in a study of blood T cells in healthy people across ages (dated by TCRdb to about 2015). The protocol used for the library was 5' RACE. The listed sequencing device is Illumina HiSeq 2500. A second PCR of roughly 6 to 12 cycles was run with a J-beta primer mix and a sample-barcoded 5' primer. The public reads were run again by TCRdb, first through fastp at Q25 and then through MiXCR, and only productive beta chains were kept. Each record represents a unique CDR3 protein, reported with the most common genes and DNA among its rows. The sample contains some 800,000 distinct CDR3 sequences, approximately 25% of them found a single time. More than 3% of the sample is in the top ten clones. These same data were also listed under a study on T cells of mothers and their children.

Material: blood. Source of these receptors: a boy between 10 and 17 years old in good health.

This clonotype was found a few times. This chain uses TRBV4-3 with TRBJ2-5; D remains ambiguous. The germline V gene has CDR1 LGHNA and CDR2 YSLEER. CDR3 length: 16 residues. Trimming shortened V by 0 bases and J by 2 bases, and 13 bases separated the two germline ends. The CDR3 DNA reads TGCGCCAGCAGCCAAGATACGGACCCAGAGCAAGAGACCCAGTACTTC. Protein product: CASSQDTDPEQETQYF.

The chain is built from TRBV27 and TRBJ2-6; a weak D match, TRBD1 (6 bases). V lost 2 bases to trimming and J lost 2 bases, with 13 bases between them. The CDR3 length is 17 residues. Germline-derived CDR1 and CDR2 are MNHEY and SMNVEV (reference sequence). In nucleotides, the CDR3 is TGTGCCAGCAGTTTAGGGCAGGGGTTCCCTGGGGCCAACGTCCTGACTTTC. Protein product: CASSLGQGFPGANVLTF.

The chain links TRBV11-1 to TRBJ2-3; TRBD1 agrees at 8 bases. The germline CDR1 and CDR2 sequences are SGHAT and FQDESV (reference sequence). Unmatched junction bases numbered 12, after V lost 5 bases and J lost 2 bases. This CDR3 comprises 17 residues. The DNA for the CDR3 is TGTGCCAGCAGCGCCAGAACCCCAGGGGGCCACACAGATACGCAGTATTTT. Amino acids: CASSARTPGGHTDTQYF.